The T cell receptor (beta chain) under discussion was sequenced for a study of low-dose radiotherapy and immunotherapy resistance in tumors. Overall study context: Cohort 2 patients were irradiated with 1 Gy every two weeks, reaching 13 Gy over 26 weeks. Intravenous ipilimumab 1 mg/kg every six weeks was given with nivolumab 240 mg every two weeks.

The sample's time point: after trial treatment. Treatment meaning: LDRT plus nivolumab, ipilimumab, low-dose cyclophosphamide and aspirin (RACIN trial). This clonotype occurred many times. Germline CDR1 is MGHRA and CDR2 is YSYEKL. The CDR3 contains 15 residues. V lost 4 bases and J lost 7, with 16 bases in between. Primers targeting TRAV and TRBV primed first-strand cDNA, covering alpha and beta chains. For amplifying TCRs, the PCR ran for around 20 cycles with Phusion, which was used together with a constant-region primer and the adapter on the V primers. In TCRdb, the reads were re-called with MiXCR into one record per CDR3 protein. The sample shows roughly 100,000 distinct CDR3 sequences, 20% of them seen only once.

The sequence was collected from a male donor with prostate cancer. The sequences come from PBMCs, collected after low-dose radiotherapy plus immunotherapy. The chain combines TRBV4-1 with TRBJ2-2, with D perhaps matching TRBD1 (6 bases). The CDR3 sequence: CASSPARGGGGELFF. The CDR3 region has the DNA TGCGCCAGCAGCCCCGCTAGAGGGGGTGGCGGGGAGCTGTTTTTT.